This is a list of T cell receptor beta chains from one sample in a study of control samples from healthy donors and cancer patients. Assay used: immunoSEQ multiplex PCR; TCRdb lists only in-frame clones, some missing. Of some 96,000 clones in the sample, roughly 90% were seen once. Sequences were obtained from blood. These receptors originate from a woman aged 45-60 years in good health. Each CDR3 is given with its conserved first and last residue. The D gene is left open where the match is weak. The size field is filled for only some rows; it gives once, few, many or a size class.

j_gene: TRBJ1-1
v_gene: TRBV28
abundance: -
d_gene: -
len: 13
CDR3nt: TGTGCCAGCAGTTTACAGGGGAACACTGAAGCTTTCTTT
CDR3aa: CASSLQGNTEAFF

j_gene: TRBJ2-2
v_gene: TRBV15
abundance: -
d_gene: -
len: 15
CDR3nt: TGTGCCACCAGCATGCCAGGGCGGAGAACCGGGGAGCTGTTTTTT
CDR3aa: CATSMPGRRTGELFF

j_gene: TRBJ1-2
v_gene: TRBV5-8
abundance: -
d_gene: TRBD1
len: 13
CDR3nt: TGTGCCAGCAGCCGGGACAGGGCCCATGGCTACACCTTC
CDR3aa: CASSRDRAHGYTF

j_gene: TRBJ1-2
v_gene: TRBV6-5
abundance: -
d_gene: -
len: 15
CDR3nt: TGTGCCAGCAGTTACTCCCCAAGGGGAAAGAATGGCTACACCTTC
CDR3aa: CASSYSPRGKNGYTF

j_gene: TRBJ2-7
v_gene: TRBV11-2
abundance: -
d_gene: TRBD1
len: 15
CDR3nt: TGTGCCAGCAGCTTACTCCGGGACAGGGGCCACGAGCAGTACTTC
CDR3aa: CASSLLRDRGHEQYF

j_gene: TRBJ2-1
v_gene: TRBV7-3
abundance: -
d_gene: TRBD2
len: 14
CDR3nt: TGTGCCAGCAGCTCAGGAGCGGGGGTAAACGAGCAGTTCTTC
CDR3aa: CASSSGAGVNEQFF

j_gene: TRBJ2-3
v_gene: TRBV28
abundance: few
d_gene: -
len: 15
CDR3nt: TGTGCCAGCAGCCTACCCAGCGGGTTGACAGATACGCAGTATTTT
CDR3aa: CASSLPSGLTDTQYF

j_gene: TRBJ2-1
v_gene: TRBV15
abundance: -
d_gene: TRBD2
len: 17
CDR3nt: TGTGCCACCAGCAGAGTAGGGACGGCACTAGCGACCATTGAGCAGTTCTTC
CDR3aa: CATSRVGTALATIEQFF

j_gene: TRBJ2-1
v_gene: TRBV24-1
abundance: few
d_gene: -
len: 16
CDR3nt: TGTGCCACCAGTGATTCAACAGGTAGCTCCTACAATGAGCAGTTCTTC
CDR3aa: CATSDSTGSSYNEQFF

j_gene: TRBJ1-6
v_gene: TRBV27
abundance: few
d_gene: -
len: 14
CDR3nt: TGTGCCAGCAGTCAAGGACTGTCTCCCTCACCCCTCCACTTT
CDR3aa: CASSQGLSPSPLHF

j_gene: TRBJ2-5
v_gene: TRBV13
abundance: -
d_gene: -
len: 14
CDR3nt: TGTGCCAGCAGCTTAGGACAGGGCTTGGAGACCCAGTACTTC
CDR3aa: CASSLGQGLETQYF

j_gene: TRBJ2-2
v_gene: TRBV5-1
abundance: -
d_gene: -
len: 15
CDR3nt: TGCGCCAGCAGCTTGGTCGCAGTGAACACCGGGGAGCTGTTTTTT
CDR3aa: CASSLVAVNTGELFF

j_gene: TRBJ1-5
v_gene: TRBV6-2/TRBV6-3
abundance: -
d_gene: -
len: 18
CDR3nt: TGTGCCAGCAGTTACTCGAGGCCGAGGGGGGTTCCCAATCAGCCCCAGCATTTT
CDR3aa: CASSYSRPRGVPNQPQHF

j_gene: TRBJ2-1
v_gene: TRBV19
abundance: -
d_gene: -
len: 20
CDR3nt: TGTGCCAGTAGTGCACCGACAGGGGTCCGGGGTATAAGCGGGATGAATGAGCAGTTCTTC
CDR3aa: CASSAPTGVRGISGMNEQFF

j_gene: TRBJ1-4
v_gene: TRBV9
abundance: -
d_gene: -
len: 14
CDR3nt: TGTGCCAGCAGCGTCTGGGGGAGCGGTGAAAAACTGTTTTTT
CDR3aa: CASSVWGSGEKLFF

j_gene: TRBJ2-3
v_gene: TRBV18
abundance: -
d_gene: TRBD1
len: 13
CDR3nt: TGTGCCAGTCGAGGACAGGGCACAGATACGCAGTATTTT
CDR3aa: CASRGQGTDTQYF

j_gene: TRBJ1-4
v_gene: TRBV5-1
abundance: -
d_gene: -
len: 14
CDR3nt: TGCGCCAGCAGTAGATCGCAACTTGGGGAAAAACTGTTTTTT
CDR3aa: CASSRSQLGEKLFF

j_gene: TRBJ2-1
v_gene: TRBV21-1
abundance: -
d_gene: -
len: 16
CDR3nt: TGTGCCAGCAGCAAAGCTAGCGGGTCTTCCTACAATGAGCAGTTCTTC
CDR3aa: CASSKASGSSYNEQFF

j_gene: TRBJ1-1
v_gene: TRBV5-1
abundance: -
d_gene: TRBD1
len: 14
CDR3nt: TGCGCCAGCAGCCCCGGACAGGGGGAAACTGAAGCTTTCTTT
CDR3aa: CASSPGQGETEAFF

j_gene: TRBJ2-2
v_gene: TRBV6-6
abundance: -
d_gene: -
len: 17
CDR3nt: TGTGCCAGCAGCCGATCCGGGACAAGCTTCAACACCGGGGAGCTGTTTTTT
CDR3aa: CASSRSGTSFNTGELFF

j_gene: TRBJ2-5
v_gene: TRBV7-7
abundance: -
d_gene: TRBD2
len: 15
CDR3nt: TGTGCCAGCAGCAAAGCGGGGGGTCCCCAAGAGACCCAGTACTTC
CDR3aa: CASSKAGGPQETQYF

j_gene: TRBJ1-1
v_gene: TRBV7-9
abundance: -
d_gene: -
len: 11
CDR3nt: TGTGCCAGCAGCTTAGAAGGCTCCGCTTTCTTT
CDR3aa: CASSLEGSAFF

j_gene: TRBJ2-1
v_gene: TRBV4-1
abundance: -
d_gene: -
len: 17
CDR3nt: TGCGCCAGCAGCCACGAGTTAGCGGAAGTCTCCTACAATGAGCAGTTCTTC
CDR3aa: CASSHELAEVSYNEQFF

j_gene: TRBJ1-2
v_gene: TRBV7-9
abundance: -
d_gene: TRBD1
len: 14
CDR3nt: TGTGCCAGCAGTCAAGGACAGGGGCACCAAGGCTACACCTTC
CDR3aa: CASSQGQGHQGYTF

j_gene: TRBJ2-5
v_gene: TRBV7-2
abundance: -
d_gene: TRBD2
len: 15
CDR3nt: TGTGCCAGCACTCGGACTAGCGGGGGGCAAGAGACCCAGTACTTC
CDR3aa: CASTRTSGGQETQYF

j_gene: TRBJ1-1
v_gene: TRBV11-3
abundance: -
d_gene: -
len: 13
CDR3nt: TGTGCCAGCAGCTTAGGCAGGGACACTGAAGCTTTCTTT
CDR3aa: CASSLGRDTEAFF

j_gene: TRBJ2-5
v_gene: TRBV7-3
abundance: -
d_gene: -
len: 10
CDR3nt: TGTAGCAAAGCCAACCGGTCCCAGTACTTC
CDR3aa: CSKANRSQYF

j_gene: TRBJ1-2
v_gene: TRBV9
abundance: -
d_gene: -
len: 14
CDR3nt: TGTGCCAGCAGCAAGGGGGGCGGAAACTATGGCTACACCTTC
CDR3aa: CASSKGGGNYGYTF

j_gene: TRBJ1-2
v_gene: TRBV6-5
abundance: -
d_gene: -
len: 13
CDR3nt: TGTGCCAGCAGCTTCGGGACGGACTATGGCTACACCTTC
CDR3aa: CASSFGTDYGYTF

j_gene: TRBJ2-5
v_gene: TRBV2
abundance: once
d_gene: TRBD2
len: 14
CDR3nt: TGTGCCAGCAGTGAACTAGCGGGCCGCCCGACCCAGTACTTC
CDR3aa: CASSELAGRPTQYF

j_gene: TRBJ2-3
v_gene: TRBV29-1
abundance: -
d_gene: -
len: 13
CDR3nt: TGCAGCGTTCGTTGGTCGTTTCGAGATACGCAGTATTTT
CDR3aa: CSVRWSFRDTQYF

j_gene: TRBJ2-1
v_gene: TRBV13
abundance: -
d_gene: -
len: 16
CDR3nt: TGTGCCAGCAGCTTCGAAGCGACGAGCTCCTACAATGAGCAGTTCTTC
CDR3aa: CASSFEATSSYNEQFF

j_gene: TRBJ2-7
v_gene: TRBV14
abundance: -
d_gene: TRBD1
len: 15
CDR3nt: TGTGCCAGCAGCCCGTGGGACAGGGCGGCCTACGAGCAGTACTTC
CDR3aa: CASSPWDRAAYEQYF

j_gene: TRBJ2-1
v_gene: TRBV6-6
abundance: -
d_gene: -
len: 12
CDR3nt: TGTGCCAGCAGTTACTCGACCAATGAGCAGTTCTTC
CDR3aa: CASSYSTNEQFF

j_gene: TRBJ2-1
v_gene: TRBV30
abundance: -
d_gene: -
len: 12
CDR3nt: TGTGCCTGGAGCGCGATTCAGTATGAGCAGTTCTTC
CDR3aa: CAWSAIQYEQFF